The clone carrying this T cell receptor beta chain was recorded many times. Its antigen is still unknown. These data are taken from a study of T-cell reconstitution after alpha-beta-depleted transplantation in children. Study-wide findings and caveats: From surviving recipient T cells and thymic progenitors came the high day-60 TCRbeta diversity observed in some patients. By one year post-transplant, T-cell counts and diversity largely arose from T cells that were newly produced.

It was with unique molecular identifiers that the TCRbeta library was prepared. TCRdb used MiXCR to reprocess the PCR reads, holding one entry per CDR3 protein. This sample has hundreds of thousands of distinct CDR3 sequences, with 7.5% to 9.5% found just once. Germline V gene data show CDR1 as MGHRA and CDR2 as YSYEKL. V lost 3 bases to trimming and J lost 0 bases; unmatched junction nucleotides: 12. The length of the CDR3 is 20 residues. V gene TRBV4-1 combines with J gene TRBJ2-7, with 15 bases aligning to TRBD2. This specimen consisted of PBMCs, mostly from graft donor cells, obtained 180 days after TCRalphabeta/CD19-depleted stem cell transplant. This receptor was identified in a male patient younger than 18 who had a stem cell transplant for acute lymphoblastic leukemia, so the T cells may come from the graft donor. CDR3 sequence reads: CASSHPSGTSGRIGSYEQYF. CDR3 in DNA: TGCGCCAGCAGCCACCCGTCCGGGACTAGCGGGAGGATCGGCTCCTACGAGCAGTACTTC.